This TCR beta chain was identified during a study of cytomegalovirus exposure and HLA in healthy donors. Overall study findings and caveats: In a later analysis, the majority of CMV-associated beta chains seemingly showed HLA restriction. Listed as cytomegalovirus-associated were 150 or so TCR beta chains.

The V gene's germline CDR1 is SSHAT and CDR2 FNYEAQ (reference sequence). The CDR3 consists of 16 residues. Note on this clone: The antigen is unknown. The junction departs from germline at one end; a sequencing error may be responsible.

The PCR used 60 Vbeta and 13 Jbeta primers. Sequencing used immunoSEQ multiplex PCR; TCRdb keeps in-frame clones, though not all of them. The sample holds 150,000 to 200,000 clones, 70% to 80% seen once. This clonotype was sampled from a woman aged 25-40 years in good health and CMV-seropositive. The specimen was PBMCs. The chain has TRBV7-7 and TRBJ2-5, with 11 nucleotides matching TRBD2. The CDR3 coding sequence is TGTGCTAGCAGCTTAGTGCTAGCGGGGGGTTTGGAGACCCAGTACTTC. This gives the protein CASSLVLAGGLETQYF.